Each of the 15 T cell receptor beta chains below was sequenced from the same sample in a study of cytomegalovirus exposure and HLA in healthy donors. TCRdb's table, derived via immunoSEQ multiplex PCR, lists solely in-frame clones and lacks some. Among about 140,000 clones, approximately 84% were seen once, and the ten largest hold more than 1.4%. The sample consisted of PBMCs. These receptors were obtained from a woman aged 25 to 39 in good health and CMV-seronegative.

V gene TRBV19 combines with J gene TRBJ2-7; maybe TRBD2 (6 bases). This CDR3 comprises 19 residues. Germline CDR1 reads LNHDA; CDR2 reads SQIVND (reference sequence). The V end lost 5 bases, the J end lost 0 bases, and 26 bases lay between the germline ends. The CDR3 loop reads CASSARQWGDQYNSYEQYF. The DNA of the CDR3 is TGTGCCAGTAGTGCCCGACAGTGGGGGGATCAATACAACTCCTACGAGCAGTACTTC. The whole variable domain, filled in from reference TRBV19 and TRBJ2-7, reads DGGITQSPKYLFRKEGQNVTLSCEQNLNHDAMYWYRQDPGQGLRLIYYSQIVNDFQKGDIAEGYSVSREKKESFPLTVTSAQKNPTAFYLCASSARQWGDQYNSYEQYFGPGTRLTVT.

The chain recombines TRBV15 with TRBJ2-2, with no clear D. CDR1 and CDR2 from the germline V gene are LNHNV and YYDKDF (reference sequence). This CDR3 has 15 residues. The V gene lost 3 bases and the J gene lost 5 bases, with 13 bases spanning the gap. The CDR3 DNA follows: TGTGCCACCAGCAGTGGTAGCCATTTAACCGGGGAGCTGTTTTTT. Its translation: CATSSGSHLTGELFF.

The chain is built from TRBV5-1 and TRBJ2-7, with 11 nucleotides matching TRBD1. CDR3 length equals 14 residues. CDR1 and CDR2 from the germline V gene are SGHRS and YFSETQ. The junction had 5 bases not matched to a gene; V was cut back by 2 bases and J by 7 bases. The CDR3 coding sequence is TGCGCCAGCAGCTTCGGACAGGGGGCTCGGGAGCAGTACTTC. Protein product: CASSFGQGAREQYF.

The sample holds one count of this clone. The chain uses TRBV21-1 and TRBJ2-7; the D call TRBD1 from the table was never checked on the DNA. TRBV21-1 is termed a pseudogene. The CDR3 consists of 15 residues. The DNA of the CDR3 is TGTGCCAGCAGAAGATCCAGGGTTTCAACCTACGAGCAGTACTTC. Translated: CASRRSRVSTYEQYF.

V is TRBV1 and J is TRBJ1-4; the table's D gene call, TRBD1, was not cross checked with the DNA. TRBV1 is given as a pseudogene. The CDR3 length is 15 residues. CDR3 in DNA: TGCACCAAAAGACAAGGGGACAGGGGCTCGGAAAAACTGTTTTTT. Amino acid sequence: CTKRQGDRGSEKLFF.

V gene TRBV6-5 combines with J gene TRBJ1-1, with TRBD1 matching over 10 bases. Germline V gene data show CDR1 as MNHEY and CDR2 as SVGAGI. With V trimmed by 4 bases and J by 8 bases, 1 base remained unmatched. The length of the CDR3 is 12 residues. DNA of the CDR3: TGTGCCAGCAGTTGGGGACAGGGGGAAGCTTTCTTT. Its translation is CASSWGQGEAFF.

The gene calls are TRBV2 and TRBJ1-4, with D hard to call. The V end was cut by 5 bases, the J end by 4 bases, with 11 bases between. Germline V gene sequence: CDR1 SNHLY, CDR2 FYNNEI. The CDR3 is 14 amino acids. The CDR3: CASSSREDNEKLFF. CDR3 coding DNA: TGTGCCAGCAGTTCCCGGGAGGATAATGAAAAACTGTTTTTT.

This clone occurred a few times. The rearrangement uses TRBV29-1 and TRBJ1-2, with 8 nucleotides matching TRBD1. The CDR3 is 12 amino acids. CDR1 is SQVTM, CDR2 ANQGSEA, per germline. Germline trimming cut 8 bases from V and 4 bases from J; bases unmatched to any gene: 6. The CDR3 loop is CSTDRESYGYTF. DNA of the CDR3: TGCAGCACGGACAGGGAATCCTATGGCTACACCTTC.

This clone was recorded many times. The chain combines TRBV7-9 with TRBJ1-2; possible D gene TRBD1, 5 bases. The CDR3 extends over 13 amino acids. V gave up 4 bases and J gave up 3 bases, with 9 bases separating them. Germline V gives CDR1 SEHNR, CDR2 FQNEAQ (reference sequence). CDR3: CASSWQGDYGYTF. The CDR3 bases are TGTGCCAGCAGCTGGCAGGGTGACTATGGCTACACCTTC.

V usage is TRBV27 and J usage is TRBJ2-1; tentative D call: TRBD1 (6 bases). From germline, CDR1 is MNHEY and CDR2 SMNVEV (reference sequence). Trimming took 6 bases from V and 10 from J, leaving 13 bases between them. The CDR3 length is 12 residues. The CDR3 is CASSKGGLEQFF. DNA for the CDR3: TGTGCCAGCAGCAAAGGGGGTTTGGAGCAGTTCTTC.

The chain uses TRBV15 and TRBJ1-1; D is unresolved. This CDR3 region has 14 residues. V gave up 8 bases and J gave up 1 base, with 14 bases separating them. Germline loops: CDR1 LNHNV, CDR2 YYDKDF (reference sequence). CDR3 DNA sequence: TGTGCCACCGCCCGCAGAGGAAAGAACACTGAAGCTTTCTTT. Amino acid sequence: CATARRGKNTEAFF.

CDR3 sequence (DNA): TGTGCCAGCACGTTACTAGCGGGGGGCACAGATACGCAGTATTTT. Translation gives CASTLLAGGTDTQYF. This sequence joins TRBV6-5 and TRBJ2-3; 11 bases align to TRBD2. The CDR3 spans 15 residues. The V gene end was trimmed by 7 bases and the J gene end by 1 base; junction bases not matched to a gene: 4. The germline CDR1 and CDR2 sequences are MNHEY and SVGAGI.

This chain joins TRBV10-3 and TRBJ2-1; 7 nucleotides align to TRBD2. J lost 0 bases, V lost 6 bases, and 2 bases had no gene match. There are 14 residues in the CDR3. Germline CDR1 is ENHRY and CDR2 is SYGVKD. The CDR3 here is CAIRGGSSYNEQFF. As DNA, the CDR3 is TGTGCCATCAGGGGGGGGAGCTCCTACAATGAGCAGTTCTTC.

The V gene is TRBV5-5, the J gene TRBJ1-2; D gene ambiguous. Trimming took off 0 bases at V and 0 bases at J, with 6 bases between the two ends. CDR3 length: 14 amino acids. CDR1 and CDR2 (germline): SGHKS, YYEKEE (reference sequence). CDR3 residues: CASSLDSPNYGYTF. The CDR3 region has the DNA TGTGCCAGCAGCTTGGACAGCCCTAACTATGGCTACACCTTC.

The J gene is TRBJ2-1, the V gene TRBV23-1, with 7 positions matching TRBD1. TRBV23-1 is placed among ORFs of uncertain function. The CDR3 is 13 amino acids. V was clipped by 10 bases and J by 6 bases; unmatched bases: 9. The CDR3 nucleotides are TGCGCCACCCGACGAGGGGGCTGCAATGAGCAGTTCTTC. It encodes CATRRGGCNEQFF.